The rows below give T cell receptor beta chains drawn from one sample of a study of OX40 agonist ivuxolimab in advanced cancers. Only in-frame clones appear in the TCRdb table, and some are missing; sequencing was by immunoSEQ multiplex PCR. The table lists around 110,000 clones, approximately 90% of them singletons. The material sequenced was CD4+ or CD8+ T cells sorted from blood, taken in a trial of the OX40 agonist ivuxolimab. The receptors here all came from an adult with an advanced solid tumor such as melanoma, head and neck, liver or kidney cancer. Both conserved end residues are part of each CDR3. The order of the fields is V gene, D gene, clone size, J gene, CDR3 DNA, CDR3 protein. D genes are given only for firm matches. Size is stated for part of the rows, as once, few or many counts, or as a class when the clone is expanded.

v_call: TRBV20-1
d_call: .
clone_size: .
j_call: TRBJ2-3
cdr3_nt: TGCAGTGTAAAAACAGATACGCAGTATTTT
cdr3_aa: CSVKTDTQYF

v_call: TRBV10-3
d_call: TRBD2
clone_size: .
j_call: TRBJ2-1
cdr3_nt: TGTGCCATCAGTGACGGCGGGGGGGGTGGCAATGAGCAGTTCTTC
cdr3_aa: CAISDGGGGGNEQFF

v_call: TRBV5-8
d_call: .
clone_size: .
j_call: TRBJ1-3
cdr3_nt: TGTGCCAGCAGCTTTGGACAAAGCGAAGGAAACACCATATATTTT
cdr3_aa: CASSFGQSEGNTIYF

v_call: TRBV20-1
d_call: .
clone_size: .
j_call: TRBJ2-7
cdr3_nt: TGCAGTGCTCTACAGGGAGGTGAGCAGTACTTC
cdr3_aa: CSALQGGEQYF

v_call: TRBV27
d_call: .
clone_size: .
j_call: TRBJ2-2
cdr3_nt: TGTGCCAGCAGTGGGGGCAGGGGCCGCCCCTCCTTAAGCGGGACTTACACCGGGGAGCTGTTTTTT
cdr3_aa: CASSGGRGRPSLSGTYTGELFF

v_call: TRBV9
d_call: TRBD1
clone_size: .
j_call: TRBJ2-7
cdr3_nt: TGTGCCAGCAGCGATGGGACAGGGGACTTCGAATCCTTC
cdr3_aa: CASSDGTGDFESF

v_call: TRBV11-2
d_call: .
clone_size: .
j_call: TRBJ1-3
cdr3_nt: TGTGCCAGCAGCTTAGATATCGGAGGGGCGGGAAACACCATATATTTT
cdr3_aa: CASSLDIGGAGNTIYF

v_call: TRBV6-1
d_call: TRBD1
clone_size: .
j_call: TRBJ2-5
cdr3_nt: TGTGCCAGCATTGACAGGGGGCGCGGAGAGACCCAGTACTTC
cdr3_aa: CASIDRGRGETQYF

v_call: TRBV9
d_call: .
clone_size: .
j_call: TRBJ1-1
cdr3_nt: TGTGCCAGCAGCGTGAAAATCGGGACCGTCGAAGGCACTGAAGCTTTCTTT
cdr3_aa: CASSVKIGTVEGTEAFF

v_call: TRBV19
d_call: .
clone_size: .
j_call: TRBJ2-5
cdr3_nt: TGTGCCAGTAGTCCCCTTGGGTCGAGGGGCCTTCAAGAGACCCAGTACTTC
cdr3_aa: CASSPLGSRGLQETQYF

v_call: TRBV5-1
d_call: .
clone_size: .
j_call: TRBJ2-7
cdr3_nt: TGCGCCAGCAGCTTGGCTCAACTAGGGGACGAGCAGTACTTC
cdr3_aa: CASSLAQLGDEQYF

v_call: TRBV7-3
d_call: .
clone_size: .
j_call: TRBJ1-1
cdr3_nt: TGTGCCAGCAGCTTAACGGGACACAACACTGAAGCTTTCTTT
cdr3_aa: CASSLTGHNTEAFF

v_call: TRBV5-1
d_call: .
clone_size: .
j_call: TRBJ1-1
cdr3_nt: TGCGCCAGCAGCTACAAGGACAGTATGAACACTGAAGCTTTCTTT
cdr3_aa: CASSYKDSMNTEAFF

v_call: TRBV28
d_call: TRBD2
clone_size: .
j_call: TRBJ2-3
cdr3_nt: TGTGCCAGCAGTCCCTGGGTAGCGGGAGCAGATACGCAGTATTTT
cdr3_aa: CASSPWVAGADTQYF

v_call: TRBV2
d_call: TRBD1
clone_size: once
j_call: TRBJ2-6
cdr3_nt: TGTGCCAGCAGTGACAAGGACAGGACGACTTTC
cdr3_aa: CASSDKDRTTF

v_call: TRBV28
d_call: TRBD2
clone_size: .
j_call: TRBJ2-1
cdr3_nt: TGTGCCAGCAGCGGGACTAGCGGAAACTCCTACAATGAGCAGTTCTTC
cdr3_aa: CASSGTSGNSYNEQFF

v_call: TRBV4-2
d_call: TRBD2
clone_size: .
j_call: TRBJ2-3
cdr3_nt: TGTGCCAGCAGCCAACAGGTAGCGGGACCAGATACGCAGTATTTT
cdr3_aa: CASSQQVAGPDTQYF

v_call: TRBV21-1
d_call: .
clone_size: .
j_call: TRBJ2-7
cdr3_nt: TGTGCCAGCAGCACCCGACAGACCTACGAGCAGTACTTC
cdr3_aa: CASSTRQTYEQYF

v_call: TRBV28
d_call: TRBD1
clone_size: .
j_call: TRBJ1-1
cdr3_nt: TGTGCCAGCAGTTTTGGACAGGGCACGCGAGCTTTCTTT
cdr3_aa: CASSFGQGTRAFF

v_call: TRBV10-3
d_call: .
clone_size: .
j_call: TRBJ1-1
cdr3_nt: TGTGCCATCAGGCTGGATGCGGCTGGGGTCACTGAAGCTTTCTTT
cdr3_aa: CAIRLDAAGVTEAFF

v_call: TRBV5-1
d_call: TRBD1
clone_size: .
j_call: TRBJ1-4
cdr3_nt: TGCGCCAGCAGGGGACAGGGGGCTAATGAAAAACTGTTTTTT
cdr3_aa: CASRGQGANEKLFF

v_call: TRBV5-4
d_call: .
clone_size: .
j_call: TRBJ1-1
cdr3_nt: TGTGCCAGCAGCCCCTGGAGAGAAAGAGAAGCTTTCTTT
cdr3_aa: CASSPWREREAFF

v_call: TRBV7-2
d_call: TRBD1
clone_size: .
j_call: TRBJ2-7
cdr3_nt: TGTGCCAGCAGCTTCAGGGGGCGCGGGCTCTACGAGCAGTACTTC
cdr3_aa: CASSFRGRGLYEQYF

v_call: TRBV27
d_call: .
clone_size: .
j_call: TRBJ1-5
cdr3_nt: TGTGCCAGCAGTTTAAAGGAATATCAGCCCCAGCATTTT
cdr3_aa: CASSLKEYQPQHF

v_call: TRBV6-1
d_call: .
clone_size: .
j_call: TRBJ1-1
cdr3_nt: TGTGCCAGCACACCGGGGTCCGGTCCTGAAGCTTTCTTT
cdr3_aa: CASTPGSGPEAFF

v_call: TRBV11-3
d_call: TRBD2
clone_size: .
j_call: TRBJ2-2
cdr3_nt: TGTGCCAGCAGCCTTAGACTGACTAGCGGGGCGAACACCGGGGAGCTGTTTTTT
cdr3_aa: CASSLRLTSGANTGELFF

v_call: TRBV7-3
d_call: TRBD2
clone_size: .
j_call: TRBJ2-3
cdr3_nt: TGTGCCTCCCATGCGCAGCGGGGTGGAGATACGCAGTATTTT
cdr3_aa: CASHAQRGGDTQYF

v_call: TRBV20-1
d_call: .
clone_size: .
j_call: TRBJ1-1
cdr3_nt: TGCAGTGGGGATGAGAACACTGAAGCTTTCTTT
cdr3_aa: CSGDENTEAFF

v_call: TRBV4-1
d_call: TRBD1
clone_size: .
j_call: TRBJ2-2
cdr3_nt: TGCGCCAGCAGCCTTACCGGGACAGGGATATCCGGGGAGCTGTTTTTT
cdr3_aa: CASSLTGTGISGELFF

v_call: TRBV6-4
d_call: .
clone_size: .
j_call: TRBJ1-5
cdr3_nt: TGTGCCAGCAGTGGGGACCCTAATCAGCCCCAGCATTTT
cdr3_aa: CASSGDPNQPQHF

v_call: TRBV29-1
d_call: .
clone_size: .
j_call: TRBJ1-1
cdr3_nt: TGCAGCGTTGGACGGTACATGAACACTGAAGCTTTCTTT
cdr3_aa: CSVGRYMNTEAFF

v_call: TRBV14
d_call: .
clone_size: once
j_call: TRBJ2-2
cdr3_nt: TGTGCCAGCACCAGGGCCAACACCGGGGAGCTGTTTTTT
cdr3_aa: CASTRANTGELFF

v_call: TRBV11-2
d_call: .
clone_size: .
j_call: TRBJ2-7
cdr3_nt: TGTGCCAGCAGCTTTGGCGGGACGCTCCCCTACGAGCAGTACTTC
cdr3_aa: CASSFGGTLPYEQYF

v_call: TRBV7-6
d_call: TRBD1
clone_size: .
j_call: TRBJ1-2
cdr3_nt: TGTGCCAGCAGCCCAAGGGACAGCCTCTATGGCTACACCTTC
cdr3_aa: CASSPRDSLYGYTF

v_call: TRBV28
d_call: TRBD2
clone_size: .
j_call: TRBJ2-1
cdr3_nt: TGTGCCAGCAAGGGGGGACTAGCGGGAGTAGATGAGCAGTTCTTC
cdr3_aa: CASKGGLAGVDEQFF

v_call: TRBV2
d_call: .
clone_size: .
j_call: TRBJ1-2
cdr3_nt: TGTGCCAGCAGTCCCGGGGACCTTAACTATGGCTACACCTTC
cdr3_aa: CASSPGDLNYGYTF

v_call: TRBV30
d_call: TRBD2
clone_size: .
j_call: TRBJ2-7
cdr3_nt: TGTGCCTGGAGTGTACCCGGGACTAGTAGTGGCGAGCAGTACTTC
cdr3_aa: CAWSVPGTSSGEQYF

v_call: TRBV12-5
d_call: TRBD1
clone_size: few
j_call: TRBJ2-5
cdr3_nt: TGTGCTAGTGGTTTGGTACGGACAGGTAGAGAGACCCAGTACTTC
cdr3_aa: CASGLVRTGRETQYF

v_call: TRBV7-9
d_call: .
clone_size: .
j_call: TRBJ1-2
cdr3_nt: TGTGCCAGCAGCTTAAACGGGGACTATGGCTACACCTTC
cdr3_aa: CASSLNGDYGYTF

v_call: TRBV5-6
d_call: .
clone_size: .
j_call: TRBJ2-7
cdr3_nt: TGTGCCAGCAGCTTGGAGGTGGTCGGAACCTACGAGCAGTACTTC
cdr3_aa: CASSLEVVGTYEQYF

v_call: TRBV27
d_call: .
clone_size: .
j_call: TRBJ2-5
cdr3_nt: TGTGCCAGCAGTTCGATTCGGGGGGAGACCCAGTACTTC
cdr3_aa: CASSSIRGETQYF

v_call: TRBV28
d_call: .
clone_size: .
j_call: TRBJ2-1
cdr3_nt: TGTGCCAGCAGTCTCCGGACTTGGGAGCAGTTCTTC
cdr3_aa: CASSLRTWEQFF

v_call: TRBV30
d_call: .
clone_size: .
j_call: TRBJ1-2
cdr3_nt: TGTGCCTGGAGTGAACACGCCAACTATGGCTACACCTTC
cdr3_aa: CAWSEHANYGYTF

v_call: TRBV19
d_call: TRBD2
clone_size: .
j_call: TRBJ2-2
cdr3_nt: TGTGCCAGCACAAGACTAGCGACATACACCGGGGAGCTGTTTTTT
cdr3_aa: CASTRLATYTGELFF

v_call: TRBV9
d_call: .
clone_size: .
j_call: TRBJ2-1
cdr3_nt: TGTGCCAGCAGCGTAGGGGGTAGAACCTACAATGAGCAGTTCTTC
cdr3_aa: CASSVGGRTYNEQFF

v_call: TRBV27
d_call: TRBD1
clone_size: .
j_call: TRBJ1-1
cdr3_nt: TGTGCCAGCACCTCGGGACAGACGAACACTGAAGCTTTCTTT
cdr3_aa: CASTSGQTNTEAFF

v_call: TRBV6-1
d_call: .
clone_size: .
j_call: TRBJ1-5
cdr3_nt: TGTGCCAGCAGTGAAGCGCAGGCTTGGGGGGGGCGTCAGCCCCAGCATTTT
cdr3_aa: CASSEAQAWGGRQPQHF

v_call: TRBV7-8
d_call: TRBD1
clone_size: .
j_call: TRBJ1-1
cdr3_nt: TGTGCCAGCAGCTTAGCGATCGCAGGGGGTGGAACTGAAGCTTTCTTT
cdr3_aa: CASSLAIAGGGTEAFF

v_call: TRBV30
d_call: .
clone_size: .
j_call: TRBJ1-1
cdr3_nt: TGTGCCTGGAGTCCACAGGGAGGGGCTGAAGCTTTCTTT
cdr3_aa: CAWSPQGGAEAFF

v_call: TRBV6-6
d_call: .
clone_size: .
j_call: TRBJ1-1
cdr3_nt: TGTGCCAGCATGAAAGGGGGGTCTGAAGCTTTCTTT
cdr3_aa: CASMKGGSEAFF

v_call: TRBV11-3
d_call: TRBD1
clone_size: .
j_call: TRBJ2-4
cdr3_nt: TGTGCCAGCAGCTTAGGCGGGACAGGGAAAAACATTCAGTACTTC
cdr3_aa: CASSLGGTGKNIQYF

v_call: TRBV28
d_call: .
clone_size: .
j_call: TRBJ2-7
cdr3_nt: TGTGCCAGCAGTTTAAACTACGAGCAGTACTTC
cdr3_aa: CASSLNYEQYF

v_call: TRBV7-8
d_call: .
clone_size: .
j_call: TRBJ2-7
cdr3_nt: TGTGCCAGCAGCTTGCACAGTAGCTCCTACGAGCAGTACTTC
cdr3_aa: CASSLHSSSYEQYF

v_call: TRBV27
d_call: TRBD2
clone_size: .
j_call: TRBJ2-3
cdr3_nt: TGTGCCAGCAGTTTAAGGCTGGGACTAGCGGGAGATAAAACAGATACGCAGTATTTT
cdr3_aa: CASSLRLGLAGDKTDTQYF

v_call: TRBV19
d_call: .
clone_size: .
j_call: TRBJ1-5
cdr3_nt: TGTGCCAGTATGGATCGGCCTAACAGCAATCAGCCCCAGCATTTT
cdr3_aa: CASMDRPNSNQPQHF

v_call: TRBV7-2
d_call: .
clone_size: .
j_call: TRBJ2-3
cdr3_nt: TGTGCCAGCAGCCAAAACACAGATACGCAGTATTTT
cdr3_aa: CASSQNTDTQYF

v_call: TRBV7-2
d_call: TRBD1
clone_size: .
j_call: TRBJ1-1
cdr3_nt: TGTGCCAGCAGCTCCCGACAGGGCGAGAACACTGAAGCTTTCTTT
cdr3_aa: CASSSRQGENTEAFF

v_call: TRBV10-3
d_call: .
clone_size: .
j_call: TRBJ2-7
cdr3_nt: TGTGCCATCAGTGAGGGGGGAGGCGGCCACGAGCAGTACTTC
cdr3_aa: CAISEGGGGHEQYF

v_call: TRBV7-3
d_call: .
clone_size: .
j_call: TRBJ2-1
cdr3_nt: TGTGCCAGCAGCTTAATAGCTGCCTCCTACAATGAGCAGTTCTTC
cdr3_aa: CASSLIAASYNEQFF